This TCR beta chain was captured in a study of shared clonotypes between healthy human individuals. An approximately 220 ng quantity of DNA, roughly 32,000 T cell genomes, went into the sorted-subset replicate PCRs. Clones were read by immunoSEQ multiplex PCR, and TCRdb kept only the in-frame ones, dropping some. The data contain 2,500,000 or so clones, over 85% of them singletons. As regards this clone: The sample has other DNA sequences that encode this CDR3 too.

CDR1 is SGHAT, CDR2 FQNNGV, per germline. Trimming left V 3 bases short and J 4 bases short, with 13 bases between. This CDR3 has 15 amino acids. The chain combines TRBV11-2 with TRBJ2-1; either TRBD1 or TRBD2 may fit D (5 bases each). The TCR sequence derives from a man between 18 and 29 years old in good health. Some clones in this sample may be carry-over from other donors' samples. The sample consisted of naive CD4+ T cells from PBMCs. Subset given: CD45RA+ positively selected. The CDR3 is CASSLIRGRYNEQFF. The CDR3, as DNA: TGTGCCAGCAGCTTGATCCGGGGCCGATACAATGAGCAGTTCTTC.